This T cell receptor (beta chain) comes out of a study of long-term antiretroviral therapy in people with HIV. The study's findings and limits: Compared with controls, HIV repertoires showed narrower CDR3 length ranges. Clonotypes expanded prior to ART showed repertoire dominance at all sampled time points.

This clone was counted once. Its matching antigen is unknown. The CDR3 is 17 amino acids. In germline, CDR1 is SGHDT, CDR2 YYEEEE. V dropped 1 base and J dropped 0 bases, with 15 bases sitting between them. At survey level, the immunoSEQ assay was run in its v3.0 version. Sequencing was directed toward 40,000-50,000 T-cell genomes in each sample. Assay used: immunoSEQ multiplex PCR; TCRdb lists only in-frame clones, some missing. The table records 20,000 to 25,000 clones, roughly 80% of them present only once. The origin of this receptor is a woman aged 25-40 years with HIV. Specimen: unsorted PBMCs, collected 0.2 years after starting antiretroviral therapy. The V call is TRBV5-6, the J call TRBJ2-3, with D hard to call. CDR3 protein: CASSLLVFRSSTDTQYF. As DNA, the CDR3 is TGTGCCAGCAGCTTGCTTGTTTTTCGGTCGAGCACAGATACGCAGTATTTT.